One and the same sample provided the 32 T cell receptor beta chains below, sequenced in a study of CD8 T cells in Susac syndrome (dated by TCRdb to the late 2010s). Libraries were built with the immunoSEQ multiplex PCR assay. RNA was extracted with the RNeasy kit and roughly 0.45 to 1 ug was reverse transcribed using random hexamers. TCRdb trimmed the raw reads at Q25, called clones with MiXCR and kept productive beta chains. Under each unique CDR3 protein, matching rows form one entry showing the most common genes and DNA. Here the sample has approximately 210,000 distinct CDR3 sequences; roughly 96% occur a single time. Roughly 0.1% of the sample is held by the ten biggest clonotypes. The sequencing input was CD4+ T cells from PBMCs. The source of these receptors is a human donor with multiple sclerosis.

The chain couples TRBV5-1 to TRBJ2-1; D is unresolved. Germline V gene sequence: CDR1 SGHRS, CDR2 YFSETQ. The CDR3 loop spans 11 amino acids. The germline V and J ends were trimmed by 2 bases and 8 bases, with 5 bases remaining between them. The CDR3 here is CASSFGHEQFF. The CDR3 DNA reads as TGCGCCAGCAGCTTCGGACATGAGCAGTTCTTC. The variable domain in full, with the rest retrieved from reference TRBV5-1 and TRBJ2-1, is KAGVTQTPRYLIKTRGQQVTLSCSPISGHRSVSWYQQTPGQGLQFLFEYFSETQRNKGNFPGRFSGRQFSNSRSEMNVSTLELGDSALYLCASSFGHEQFFGPGTRLTVL.

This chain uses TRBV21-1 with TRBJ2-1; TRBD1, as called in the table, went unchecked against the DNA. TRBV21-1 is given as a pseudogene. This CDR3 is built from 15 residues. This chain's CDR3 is CASSKEGEPYNEQFF. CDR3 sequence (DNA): TGTGCCAGCAGCAAAGAGGGGGAACCATACAATGAGCAGTTCTTC.

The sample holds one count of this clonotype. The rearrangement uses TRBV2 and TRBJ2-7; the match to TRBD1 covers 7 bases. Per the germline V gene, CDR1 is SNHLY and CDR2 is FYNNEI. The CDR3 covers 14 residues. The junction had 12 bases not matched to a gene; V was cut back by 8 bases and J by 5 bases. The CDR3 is CASEYRGLEDEQYF. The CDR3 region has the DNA TGTGCCAGCGAGTACAGGGGCCTCGAGGACGAGCAGTACTTC.

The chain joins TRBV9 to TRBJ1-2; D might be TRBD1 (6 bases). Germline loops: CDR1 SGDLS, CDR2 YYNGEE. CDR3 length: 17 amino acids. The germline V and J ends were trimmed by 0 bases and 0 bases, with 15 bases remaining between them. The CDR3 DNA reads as TGTGCCAGCAGCGTAGACGTCAGGACAGCTACTAACTATGGCTACACCTTC. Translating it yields CASSVDVRTATNYGYTF. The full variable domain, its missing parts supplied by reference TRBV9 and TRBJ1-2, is DSGVTQTPKHLITATGQRVTLRCSPRSGDLSVYWYQQSLDQGLQFLIQYYNGEERAKGNILERFSAQQFPDLHSELNLSSLELGDSALYFCASSVDVRTATNYGYTFGSGTRLTVV.

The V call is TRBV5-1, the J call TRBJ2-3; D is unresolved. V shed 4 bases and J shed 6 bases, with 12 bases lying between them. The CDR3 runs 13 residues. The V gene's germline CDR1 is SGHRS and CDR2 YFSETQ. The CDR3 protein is CASSPTPRDTQYF. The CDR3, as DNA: TGCGCCAGCAGCCCTACGCCACGCGATACGCAGTATTTT.

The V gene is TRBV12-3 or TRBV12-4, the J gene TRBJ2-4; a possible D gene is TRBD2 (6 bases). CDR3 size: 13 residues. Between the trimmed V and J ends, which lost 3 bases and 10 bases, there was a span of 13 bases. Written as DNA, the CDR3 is TGTGCCAGCAGTTTTGGGTCTGGAGGGATTCAGTACTTC. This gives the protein CASSFGSGGIQYF.

This CDR3 is CASGPSARDRFF. CDR3 nucleotide sequence: TGTGCTAGTGGTCCATCGGCAAGGGATCGGTTCTTC. The chain employs TRBV12-5 and TRBJ2-1; D call uncertain. Germline V gene data show CDR1 as LGHNT and CDR2 as FRNRAP. The V end was cut by 5 bases, the J end by 15 bases, with 17 bases between. The CDR3 contains 12 residues.

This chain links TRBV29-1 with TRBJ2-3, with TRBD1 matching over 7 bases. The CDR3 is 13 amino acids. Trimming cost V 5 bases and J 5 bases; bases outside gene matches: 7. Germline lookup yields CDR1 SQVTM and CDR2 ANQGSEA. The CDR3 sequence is CSVSRGPGDTQYF. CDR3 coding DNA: TGCAGCGTTTCGAGGGGGCCGGGAGATACGCAGTATTTT.

The CDR3: CASSPLAGGHNEQFF. CDR3 nucleotides: TGTGCCAGCTCACCATTAGCGGGAGGCCACAATGAGCAGTTCTTC. This chain links TRBV18 with TRBJ2-1, with 10 bases identical to TRBD2. V dropped 2 bases and J dropped 5; count of bases not matched to a gene: 3. Germline assignment: CDR1 KGHSH and CDR2 LQKENI. CDR3 size: 15 residues.

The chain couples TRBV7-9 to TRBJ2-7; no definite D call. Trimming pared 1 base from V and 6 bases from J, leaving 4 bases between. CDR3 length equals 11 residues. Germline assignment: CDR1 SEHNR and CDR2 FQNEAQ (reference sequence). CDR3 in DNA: TGTGCCAGCAGCTTAGGGGCCGAGCAGTACTTC. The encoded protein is CASSLGAEQYF.

The CDR3 coding sequence is TGCAGTGCTAGGTGGTGGGGCCCCTCGGACACTGAAGCTTTCTTT. Translating gives CSARWWGPSDTEAFF. V gene TRBV20-1 combines with J gene TRBJ1-1; possible D gene TRBD1, 5 bases. The CDR3 covers 15 residues. Germline V gene data show CDR1 as DFQATT and CDR2 as SNEGSKA (reference sequence). The germline V and J ends were trimmed by 3 bases and 3 bases, with 17 bases remaining between them.

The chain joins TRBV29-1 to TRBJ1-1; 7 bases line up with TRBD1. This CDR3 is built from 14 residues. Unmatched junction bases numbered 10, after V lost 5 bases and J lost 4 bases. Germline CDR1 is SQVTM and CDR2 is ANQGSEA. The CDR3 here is CSVPGGAVGTEAFF. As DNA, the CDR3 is TGCAGCGTTCCAGGGGGTGCCGTGGGCACTGAAGCTTTCTTT.

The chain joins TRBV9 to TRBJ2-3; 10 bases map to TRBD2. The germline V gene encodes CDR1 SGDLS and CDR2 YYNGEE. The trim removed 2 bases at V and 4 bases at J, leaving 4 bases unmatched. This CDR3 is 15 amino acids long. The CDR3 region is CASSVTSGASDTQYF. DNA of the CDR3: TGTGCCAGCAGCGTTACTAGCGGGGCCTCAGATACGCAGTATTTT.

The CDR3 DNA sequence: TGCAGTGCTAGAGAGGGAAGCGGAGGAGGGAATGAGCAGTTCTTC. As protein: CSAREGSGGGNEQFF. The rearrangement uses TRBV20-1 and TRBJ2-1; TRBD2 might be the D (6 bases). Trimming stripped 0 bases from V and 7 bases from J, with 16 bases between. The germline gives CDR1 DFQATT, CDR2 SNEGSKA (reference sequence). The CDR3 is 15 amino acids.

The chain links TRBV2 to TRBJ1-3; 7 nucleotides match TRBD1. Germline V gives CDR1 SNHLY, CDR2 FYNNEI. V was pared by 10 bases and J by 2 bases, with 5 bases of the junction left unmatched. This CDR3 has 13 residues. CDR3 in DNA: TGTGCCACAGACAGGGAAACTGGAAACACCATATATTTT. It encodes CATDRETGNTIYF.

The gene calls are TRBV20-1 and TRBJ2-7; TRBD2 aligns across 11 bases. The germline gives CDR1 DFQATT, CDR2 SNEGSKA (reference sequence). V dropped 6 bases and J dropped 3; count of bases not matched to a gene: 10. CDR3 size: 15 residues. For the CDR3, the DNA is TGCAGTGCCATCCCAGGGACTAGCGGAGTCTACGAGCAGTACTTC. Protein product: CSAIPGTSGVYEQYF.

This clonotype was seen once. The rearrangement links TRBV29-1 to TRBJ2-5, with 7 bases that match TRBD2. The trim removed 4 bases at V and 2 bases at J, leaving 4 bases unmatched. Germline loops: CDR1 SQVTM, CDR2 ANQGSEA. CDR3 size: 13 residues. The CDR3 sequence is CSVAALAQETQYF. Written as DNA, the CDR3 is TGCAGCGTTGCCGCACTAGCGCAAGAGACCCAGTACTTC.

The CDR3 sequence: CASSPQATETQYF. The CDR3 nucleotides read TGTGCCAGCTCACCACAGGCGACAGAGACCCAGTACTTC. The rearrangement links TRBV18 to TRBJ2-5, with D uncertain. V was cut by 1 base and J by 4 bases, with 7 bases left in between. The CDR3 length is 13 residues. In germline, CDR1 is KGHSH, CDR2 LQKENI.

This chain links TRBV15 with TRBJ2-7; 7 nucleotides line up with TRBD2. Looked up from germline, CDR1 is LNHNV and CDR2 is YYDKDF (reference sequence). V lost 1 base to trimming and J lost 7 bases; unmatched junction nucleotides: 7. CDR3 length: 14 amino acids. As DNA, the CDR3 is TGTGCCACCAGCAGAGCGTCTAGCGGCGGGGAGCAGTACTTC. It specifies CATSRASSGGEQYF.

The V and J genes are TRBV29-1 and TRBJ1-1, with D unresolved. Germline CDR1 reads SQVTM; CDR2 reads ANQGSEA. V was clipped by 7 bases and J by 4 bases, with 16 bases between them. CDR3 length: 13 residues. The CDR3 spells CSGGLAHGTEAFF. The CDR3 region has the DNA TGCAGCGGTGGATTGGCGCACGGCACTGAAGCTTTCTTT.

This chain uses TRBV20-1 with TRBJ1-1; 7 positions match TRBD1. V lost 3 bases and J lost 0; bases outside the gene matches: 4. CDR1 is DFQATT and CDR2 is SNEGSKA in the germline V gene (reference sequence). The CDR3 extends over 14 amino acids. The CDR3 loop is CSASPGQVNTEAFF. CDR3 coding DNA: TGCAGTGCTAGCCCTGGACAGGTGAACACTGAAGCTTTCTTT.

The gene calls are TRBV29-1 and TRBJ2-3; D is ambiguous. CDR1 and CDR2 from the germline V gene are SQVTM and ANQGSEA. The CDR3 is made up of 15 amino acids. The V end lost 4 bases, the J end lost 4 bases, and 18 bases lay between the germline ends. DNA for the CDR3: TGCAGCGTTGTTGAGGCGAAGGGTCTTGCAGATACGCAGTATTTT. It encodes CSVVEAKGLADTQYF.

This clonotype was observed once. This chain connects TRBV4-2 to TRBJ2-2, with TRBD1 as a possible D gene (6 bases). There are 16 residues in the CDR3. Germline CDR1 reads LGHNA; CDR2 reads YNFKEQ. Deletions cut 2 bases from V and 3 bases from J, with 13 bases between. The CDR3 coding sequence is TGTGCCAGCAGCCAAACCGGGACACTTTACACCGGGGAGCTGTTTTTT. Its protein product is CASSQTGTLYTGELFF.

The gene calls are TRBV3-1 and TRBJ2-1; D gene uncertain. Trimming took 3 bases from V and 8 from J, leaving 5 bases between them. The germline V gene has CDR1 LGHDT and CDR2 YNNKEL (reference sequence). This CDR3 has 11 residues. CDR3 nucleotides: TGTGCCAGCAGCCACTCCCATGAGCAGTTCTTC. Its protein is CASSHSHEQFF.

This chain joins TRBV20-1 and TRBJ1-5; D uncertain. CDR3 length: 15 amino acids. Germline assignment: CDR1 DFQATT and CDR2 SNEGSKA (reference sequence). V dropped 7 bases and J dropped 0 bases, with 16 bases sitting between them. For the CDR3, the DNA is TGCAGTGTCCGTGACCATGATTATAGCAATCAGCCCCAGCATTTT. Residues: CSVRDHDYSNQPQHF.

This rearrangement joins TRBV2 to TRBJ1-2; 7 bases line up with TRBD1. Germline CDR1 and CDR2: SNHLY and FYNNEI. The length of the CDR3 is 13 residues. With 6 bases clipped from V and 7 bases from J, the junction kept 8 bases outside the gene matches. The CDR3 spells CASRTGLVIGYTF. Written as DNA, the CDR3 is TGTGCCAGCAGGACAGGGTTGGTAATTGGCTACACCTTC.

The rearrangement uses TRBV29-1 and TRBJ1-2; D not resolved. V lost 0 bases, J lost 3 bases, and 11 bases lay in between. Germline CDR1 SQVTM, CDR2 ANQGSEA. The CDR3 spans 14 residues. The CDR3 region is CSVEDPVPHYGYTF. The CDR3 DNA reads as TGCAGCGTTGAAGATCCGGTACCCCACTATGGCTACACCTTC.

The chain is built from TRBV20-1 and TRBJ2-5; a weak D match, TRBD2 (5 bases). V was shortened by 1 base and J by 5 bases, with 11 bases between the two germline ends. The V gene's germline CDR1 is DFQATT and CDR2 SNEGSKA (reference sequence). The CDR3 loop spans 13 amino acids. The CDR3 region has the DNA TGCAGTGCTAGAGCCCCGGGGTTGGAGACCCAGTACTTC. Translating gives CSARAPGLETQYF.

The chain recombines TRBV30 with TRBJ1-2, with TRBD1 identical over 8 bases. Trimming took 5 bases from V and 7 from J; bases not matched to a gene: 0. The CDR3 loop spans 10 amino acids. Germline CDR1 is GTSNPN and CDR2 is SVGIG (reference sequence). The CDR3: CAWGTGGYTF. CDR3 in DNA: TGTGCCTGGGGGACAGGTGGCTACACCTTC.

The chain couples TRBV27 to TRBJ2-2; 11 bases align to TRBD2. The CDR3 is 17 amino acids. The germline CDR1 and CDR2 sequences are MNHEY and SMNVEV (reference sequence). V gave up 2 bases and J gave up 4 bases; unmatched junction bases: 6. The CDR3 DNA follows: TGTGCCAGCAGTTTAAGGAGACTAGCGGGAAGCACCGGGGAGCTGTTTTTT. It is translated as CASSLRRLAGSTGELFF.

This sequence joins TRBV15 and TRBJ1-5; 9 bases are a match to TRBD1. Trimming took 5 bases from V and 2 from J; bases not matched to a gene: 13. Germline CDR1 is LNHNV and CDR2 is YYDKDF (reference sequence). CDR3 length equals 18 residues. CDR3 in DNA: TGTGCCACCAGCTTGGGGACAGGGTGGGGGTCGCGCAATCAGCCCCAGCATTTT. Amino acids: CATSLGTGWGSRNQPQHF.

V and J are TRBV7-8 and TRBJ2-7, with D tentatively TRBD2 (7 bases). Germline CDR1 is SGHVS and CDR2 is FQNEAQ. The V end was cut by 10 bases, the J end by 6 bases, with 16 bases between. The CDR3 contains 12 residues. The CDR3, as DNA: TGTGCCACCGGGGGGCCTCTCGGCGAGCAGTACTTC. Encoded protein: CATGGPLGEQYF. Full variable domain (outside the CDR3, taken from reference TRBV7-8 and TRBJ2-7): GAGVSQSPRYKVAKRGQDVALRCDPISGHVSLFWYQQALGQGPEFLTYFQNEAQLDKSGLPSDRFFAERPEGSVSTLKIQRTQQEDSAVYLCATGGPLGEQYFGPGTRLTVT.